The T cell receptor beta chain described here comes from a study of naive and memory T cell subsets. Findings and limits, study-wide: Gini index rose across naive, CM, EM and EMRA in CD4 and CD8. In naive cells, over 90% of TCR sequences were seen only once.

V was pared by 5 bases and J by 2 bases, with 9 bases of the junction left unmatched. The CDR3 has 16 amino acids. Both TRBC1 and TRBC2 were covered by a beta constant-region primer of two equimolar oligonucleotides. TCRdb re-called the UMI-ligation and nested PCR reads through MiXCR, storing one row per CDR3 protein. The sample carries 130,000 to 150,000 distinct CDR3 sequences, 15% to 20% recorded once. CMV status came from CD4+ T cell IFNgamma after overnight CMV lysate stimulation of fresh PBMCs. Concerning this clonotype itself: Its antigen is unknown.

Material for sequencing was naive CD4+ T cells from blood. This receptor was obtained from a human donor in good health. This chain connects TRBV12-3 or TRBV12-4 to TRBJ2-5, with TRBD2 identical over 9 bases. The CDR3 region is CASSGYSGSLQETQYF. In nucleotides, the CDR3 is TGTGCCAGCAGTGGCTATAGCGGGAGTCTTCAAGAGACCCAGTACTTC.